This TCR beta chain was found in a study of T cell changes during pregnancy in multiple sclerosis. Produced via immunoSEQ multiplex PCR; TCRdb's table is partial and in-frame only. Of about 38,000 clones in the sample, about nine tenths were seen once. The CDR3 runs to 14 residues. Per germline, CDR1 SGHVS and CDR2 FQNEAQ. Unmatched junction bases numbered 6, after V lost 6 bases and J lost 5 bases. This chain links TRBV7-8 with TRBJ1-1; TRBD1 agrees at 10 bases. This receptor was taken from a female donor in good health, enrolled as a control in a pregnancy study. The specimen comprised CD4+ T cells from peripheral blood mononuclear cells, sampled after pregnancy. The DNA for the CDR3 is TGTGCCAGCAGTCGACAGGGGGCTCGAACTGAAGCTTTCTTT. This translates into CASSRQGARTEAFF.